In its sample, the clone carrying this T cell receptor (beta chain) was seen a few times. TCRdb re-called the RT-PCR reads with MiXCR, one entry per CDR3 protein. The sample consists of approximately 200,000 distinct CDR3 sequences, roughly two fifths of them appearing once. This specimen comes from a study of patients and donors after allogeneic stem cell transplantation. V dropped 7 bases and J dropped 5; count of bases not matched to a gene: 11. The CDR3 loop spans 15 amino acids. The chain links TRBV12-3 or TRBV12-4 to TRBJ2-1; 7 bases line up with TRBD1. The origin of this receptor is a human donor who was either an allogeneic HSCT recipient or a stem cell or donor lymphocyte infusion donor (not recorded which). It is not recorded whose cells these are; they may come from a transplant donor. The source material was blood, either unsorted or a sorted T cell fraction (not recorded which). Written as DNA, the CDR3 is TGTGCCAGCACCCGGCCGACAGGGCGTGACAATGAGCAGTTCTTC. Its translation is CASTRPTGRDNEQFF.